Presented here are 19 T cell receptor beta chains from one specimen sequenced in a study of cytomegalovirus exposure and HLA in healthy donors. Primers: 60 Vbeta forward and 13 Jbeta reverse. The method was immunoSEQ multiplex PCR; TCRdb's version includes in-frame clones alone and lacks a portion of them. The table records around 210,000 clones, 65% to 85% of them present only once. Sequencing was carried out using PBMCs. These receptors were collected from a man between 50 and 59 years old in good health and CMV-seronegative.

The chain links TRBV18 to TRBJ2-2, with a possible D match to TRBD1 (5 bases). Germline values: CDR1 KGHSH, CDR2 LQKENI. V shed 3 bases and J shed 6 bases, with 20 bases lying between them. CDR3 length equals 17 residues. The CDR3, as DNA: TGTGCCAGCTCACCCTCCAGGGTCCCCGTGGGCTCCGGGGAGCTGTTTTTT. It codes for CASSPSRVPVGSGELFF.

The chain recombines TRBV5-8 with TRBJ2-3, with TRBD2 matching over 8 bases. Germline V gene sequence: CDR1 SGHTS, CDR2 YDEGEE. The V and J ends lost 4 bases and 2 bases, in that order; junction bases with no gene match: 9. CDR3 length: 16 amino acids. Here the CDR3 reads CASSPAGGGLTDTQYF. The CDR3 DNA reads TGTGCCAGCAGCCCCGCGGGAGGCGGCCTCACAGATACGCAGTATTTT. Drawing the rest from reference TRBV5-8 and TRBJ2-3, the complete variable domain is EAGVTQSPTHLIKTRGQQATLRCSPISGHTSVYWYQQALGLGLQFLLWYDEGEERNRGNFPPRFSGRQFPNYSSELNVNALELEDSALYLCASSPAGGGLTDTQYFGPGTRLTVL.

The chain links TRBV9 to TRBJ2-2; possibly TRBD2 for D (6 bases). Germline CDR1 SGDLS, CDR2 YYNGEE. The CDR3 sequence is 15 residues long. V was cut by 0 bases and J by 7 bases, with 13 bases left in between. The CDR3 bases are TGTGCCAGCAGCGTAGGCCCAGGAGGGGTCGGGGAGCTGTTTTTT. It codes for CASSVGPGGVGELFF.

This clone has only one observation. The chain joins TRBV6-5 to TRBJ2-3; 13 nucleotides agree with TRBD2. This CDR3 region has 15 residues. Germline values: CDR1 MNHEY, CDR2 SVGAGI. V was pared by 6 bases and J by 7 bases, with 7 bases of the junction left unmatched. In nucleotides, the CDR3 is TGTGCCAGCAGAACCCCCGGGACTAGCGGGAATACGCAGTATTTT. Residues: CASRTPGTSGNTQYF.

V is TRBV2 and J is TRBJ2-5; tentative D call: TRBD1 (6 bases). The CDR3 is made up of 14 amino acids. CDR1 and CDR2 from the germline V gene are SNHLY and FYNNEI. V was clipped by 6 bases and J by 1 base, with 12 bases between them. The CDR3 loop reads CASSSQGGQETQYF. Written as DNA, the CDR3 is TGTGCCAGCAGCTCACAGGGTGGCCAAGAGACCCAGTACTTC.

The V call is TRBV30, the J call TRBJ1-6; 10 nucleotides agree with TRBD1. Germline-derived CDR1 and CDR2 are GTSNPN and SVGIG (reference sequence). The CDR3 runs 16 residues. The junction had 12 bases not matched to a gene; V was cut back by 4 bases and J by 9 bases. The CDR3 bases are TGTGCCTGGACCCGGGACAGGGGAGCGTTAGGTTCACCCCTCCACTTT. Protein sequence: CAWTRDRGALGSPLHF. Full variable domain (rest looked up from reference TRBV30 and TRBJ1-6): SQTIHQWPATLVQPVGSPLSLECTVEGTSNPNLYWYRQAAGRGLQLLFYSVGIGQISSEVPQNLSASRPQDRQFILSSKKLLLSDSGFYLCAWTRDRGALGSPLHFGNGTRLTVT.

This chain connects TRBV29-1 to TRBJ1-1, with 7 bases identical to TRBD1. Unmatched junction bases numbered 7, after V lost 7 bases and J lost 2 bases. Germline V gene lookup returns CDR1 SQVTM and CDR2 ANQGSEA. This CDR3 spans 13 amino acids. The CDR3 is CSASRQGNTEAFF. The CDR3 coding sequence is TGCAGCGCTTCGCGACAGGGTAACACTGAAGCTTTCTTT.

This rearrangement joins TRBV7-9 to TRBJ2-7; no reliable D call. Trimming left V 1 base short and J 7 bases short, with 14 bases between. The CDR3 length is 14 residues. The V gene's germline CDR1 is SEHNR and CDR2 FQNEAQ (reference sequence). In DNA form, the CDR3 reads TGTGCCAGCAGCTTAGGCCTCCGTCCGCGGGAGCAGTACTTC. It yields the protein CASSLGLRPREQYF.

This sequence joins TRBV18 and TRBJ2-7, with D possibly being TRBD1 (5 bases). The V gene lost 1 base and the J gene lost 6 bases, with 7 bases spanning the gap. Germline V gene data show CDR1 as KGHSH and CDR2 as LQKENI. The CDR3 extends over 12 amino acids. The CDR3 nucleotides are TGTGCCAGCTCACCACAGGGGTCCGAGCAGTACTTC. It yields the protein CASSPQGSEQYF.

The CDR3 DNA reads TGTGCCAGCAGTTCACGCGGGGGGAGGGGATCCTACGAGCAGTACTTC. Residues: CASSSRGGRGSYEQYF. The chain is built from TRBV27 and TRBJ2-7, with 8 bases lining up with TRBD2. V dropped 4 bases and J dropped 1; count of bases not matched to a gene: 9. This CDR3 has 16 residues. From germline, CDR1 is MNHEY and CDR2 SMNVEV (reference sequence).

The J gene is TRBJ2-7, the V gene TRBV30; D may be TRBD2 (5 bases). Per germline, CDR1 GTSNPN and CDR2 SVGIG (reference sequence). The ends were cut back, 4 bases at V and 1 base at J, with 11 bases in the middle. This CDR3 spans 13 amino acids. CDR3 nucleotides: TGTGCCTGGATCCCTGGCGGGTCCTACGAGCAGTACTTC. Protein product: CAWIPGGSYEQYF.

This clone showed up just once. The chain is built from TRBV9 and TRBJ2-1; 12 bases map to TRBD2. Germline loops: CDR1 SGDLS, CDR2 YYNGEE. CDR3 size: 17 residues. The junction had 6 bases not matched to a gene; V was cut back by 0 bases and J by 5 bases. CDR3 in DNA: TGTGCCAGCAGCGTAGATCTGAGGACTAGCGGGGACAATGAGCAGTTCTTC. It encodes CASSVDLRTSGDNEQFF.

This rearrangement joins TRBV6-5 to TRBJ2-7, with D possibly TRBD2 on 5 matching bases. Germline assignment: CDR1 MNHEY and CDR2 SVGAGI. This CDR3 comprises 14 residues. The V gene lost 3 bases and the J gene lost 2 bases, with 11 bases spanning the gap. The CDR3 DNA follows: TGTGCCAGCAGTTATACCTGGGGAGCCTACGAGCAGTACTTC. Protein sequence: CASSYTWGAYEQYF.

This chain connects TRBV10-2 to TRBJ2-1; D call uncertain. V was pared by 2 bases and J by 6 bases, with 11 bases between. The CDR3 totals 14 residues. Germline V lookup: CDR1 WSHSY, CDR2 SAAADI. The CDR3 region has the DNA TGCGCCAGCAGTGAGCCGGCCGGAGCCAATGAGCAGTTCTTC. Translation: CASSEPAGANEQFF.

The CDR3 sequence is CASSQVGGPGNTIYF. CDR3 coding DNA: TGTGCCAGCAGCCAAGTCGGGGGGCCCGGAAACACCATATATTTT. The rearrangement uses TRBV14 and TRBJ1-3; the D gene is possibly TRBD1 (6 bases). CDR3 length: 15 residues. Germline lookup yields CDR1 SGHDN and CDR2 FVKESK. V was shortened by 1 base and J by 4 bases, with 11 bases between the two germline ends.

DNA for the CDR3: TGTGCCAGCAGCTCCCTCGGACTAGCGAGACAAGAGACCCAGTACTTC. As protein: CASSSLGLARQETQYF. The J gene is TRBJ2-5, the V gene TRBV28; 9 nucleotides align to TRBD2. V trimming: 6 bases; J trimming: 2 bases; junction bases outside the gene matches: 10. The germline V gene encodes CDR1 MDHEN and CDR2 SYDVKM. The CDR3 has 16 residues.

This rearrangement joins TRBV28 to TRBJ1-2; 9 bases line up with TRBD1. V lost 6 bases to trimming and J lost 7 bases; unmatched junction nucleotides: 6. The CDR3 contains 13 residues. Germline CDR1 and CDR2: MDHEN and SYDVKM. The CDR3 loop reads CASSQDRGGGYTF. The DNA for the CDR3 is TGTGCCAGCAGCCAGGACAGGGGAGGTGGCTACACCTTC.

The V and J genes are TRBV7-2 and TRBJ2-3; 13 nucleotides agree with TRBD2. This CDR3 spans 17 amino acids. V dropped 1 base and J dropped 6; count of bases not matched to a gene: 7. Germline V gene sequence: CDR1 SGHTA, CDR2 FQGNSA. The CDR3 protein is CASSLVGTSGNLDTQYF. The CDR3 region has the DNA TGTGCCAGCAGCTTAGTGGGGACTAGCGGGAATTTGGATACGCAGTATTTT.

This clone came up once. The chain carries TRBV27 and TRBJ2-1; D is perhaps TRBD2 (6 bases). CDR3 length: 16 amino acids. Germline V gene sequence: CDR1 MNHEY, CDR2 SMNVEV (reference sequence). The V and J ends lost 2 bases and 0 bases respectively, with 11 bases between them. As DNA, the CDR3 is TGTGCCAGCAGTTTAGCGGGACTTAGCTCCTACAATGAGCAGTTCTTC. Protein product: CASSLAGLSSYNEQFF.